This T cell receptor beta chain derives from a study of blood T cell repertoires in COVID-19 (dated by TCRdb to 2020 to 2021). Concerning the study at large: Collaborator samples came from the United States, Italy and Spain and covered acute and convalescent phases of COVID-19. HLA class I and class II types, where available, came from metadata supplied by the sample provider rather than from assay-based typing. The samples were drawn from two sources: the first 160 participants of the ongoing ImmuneRACE study, and about 1,300 subjects contributed by 6 global collaborators. A freely available public database, intended as a resource for researchers studying the immune response to SARS-CoV-2, is where the repertoires were released. Subjects who had been exposed to COVID-19, were actively infected with it, or had recovered from it provided the deeply sampled blood TCRbeta repertoires that made up the dataset. The prospective study material was composed of cDNA or gDNA derived from T cells, B-cell-depleted T cells, or PBMCs. The sample metadata nearly always contained a de-identified subject ID, COVID-19 status, age in years and sex. Results and caveats for the whole study, not just this receptor: Clinical and demographic metadata were provided uncurated, with the amount varying by source and participant.

For this clone: The antigen it recognizes is unknown. Nothing much larger sits one base from this clone, and base qualities are not available.

Enrolling through a virtual design, the prospective study's participants ranged in age from roughly 18 to 90 years and lived across 20 to 30 United States geographic areas. To assign participants to cohorts, the prospective study relied on clinical history that participants themselves reported in a screening survey and a study questionnaire. ImmuneRACE Cohort 3 recovered participants were defined by two consecutive negative NP/OP PCR tests, healthcare professional clearance, or symptom resolution. Mobile phlebotomists in the prospective study collected whole blood, serum and a nasopharyngeal or oropharyngeal swab from every participant. Participants in the prospective study had the option to provide additional blood draws and questionnaires over an approximately two-month period. Prospective study blood samples were shipped either frozen or at room temperature before DNA extraction. The CDR3, cysteine through phenylalanine, is 13 amino acids long. Of the read, only the CDR3 DNA is kept; its 39 bases are in frame from base 1. Relative to germline, V is 4 bases shorter and J is 8 bases shorter, with 14 bases between their ends. CDR1 SGHTA and CDR2 FQGTGA are derived from the germline V gene.

TCRbeta CDR3 regions were amplified from genomic DNA by means of the immunoSEQ Assay, a bias-controlled multiplex PCR. In the authors' own workflow: Nucleated cell counts per sample were estimated from amplification of reference gene primers within the assay. Sequence reads were collapsed and filtered to measure the absolute abundance of every unique TCRbeta CDR3 rearrangement. For each sample, productive Simpson clonality was calculated as the square root of Simpson's diversity index over productive rearrangements. Drawn from immuneACCESS, this table holds only the in-frame rearrangements with V and J called that TCRdb kept. Clones are partly lost; checked studies trace under half to an unresolved V gene and leave the rest unexplained. The V and J calls and clone size are taken from that table; D and trimming were inferred from the DNA. The sample has approximately 230,000 clones on record, 70% to 85% of them singletons. 14% to 15% of the sample lies in the top ten.

Recombination joined TRBV7-3 with TRBJ1-2; the best D guess is TRBD1, with 5 bases matching. Material: PBMCs or T cells enriched from blood (not recorded which). This receptor was obtained from a man aged 40-55 years who had recovered from COVID-19. The CDR3 in this case is CASSSTADGGYTF. The DNA sequence is TGTGCCAGCAGCTCGACAGCCGATGGGGGCTACACCTTC.